This TCR beta chain was recorded in a study of cytomegalovirus exposure and HLA in healthy donors. Per the germline V gene, CDR1 is LNHDA and CDR2 is SQIVND (reference sequence). The trim removed 6 bases at V and 6 bases at J, leaving 9 bases unmatched. This CDR3 has 15 amino acids. This clone was found once. Using immunoSEQ multiplex PCR, the repertoire was profiled, and TCRdb retains in-frame clones only, with some absent. Of about 120,000 clones listed, about 89% were seen once; the top ten hold more than 1.5%. The receptor comes from a woman younger than 35 in good health and CMV-seronegative. The J gene is TRBJ1-1, the V gene TRBV19; TRBD1 agrees at 11 bases. Specimen: PBMCs. The CDR3 DNA reads as TGTGCCAGTAGCTCTGGACAGGGGGCGAGGGCTGAAGCTTTCTTT. Translated, it gives CASSSGQGARAEAFF.